This T cell receptor beta chain was documented in a study of blood T cell repertoires in COVID-19. Overall study context: Donors in the United States, Italy and Spain gave samples during acute or convalescent COVID-19. From T cells, B-cell-depleted T cells, or PBMCs came the material, which was cDNA or gDNA.

The method was immunoSEQ multiplex PCR; TCRdb's version includes in-frame clones alone and lacks a portion of them. Of about 190,000 clones listed, about 79% are singletons. CDR3 size: 15 residues. V shed 7 bases and J 9 bases; nucleotides not matched to a gene: 14. Germline V CDR1 and CDR2: LNHDA, SQIVND (reference sequence). The clonotype comes from an older woman with acute or convalescent COVID-19. The specimen sequenced was peripheral blood. This sequence joins TRBV19 and TRBJ2-1; the match to TRBD2 covers 8 bases. CDR3: CASKDREGRRSEQFF. CDR3 nucleotide sequence: TGTGCCAGTAAAGACCGGGAGGGCCGGAGAAGTGAGCAGTTCTTC.